This TCR beta chain was identified during a study of vaccination effects on CD4 cells after COVID-19. General study findings and limits: Clones arising from infection and from vaccination showed marked clonal contraction late after vaccination. In vaccinees who were healthy, merely 1 out of 255 vaccine-induced clones cross-reacted with common cold coronaviruses. Convalescent patients were few in the study, and early post-infection timepoints were absent.

A note on this clone: What it recognizes is unknown.

ViraFEST expansion of antigen-specific CD4+ T cells with viral peptide pools preceded sequencing. Scientists isolated CD4+ T cells after a roughly nine-day culture period ended. Vaccine recipients, nucleocapsid antibody negative, had no prior SARS-CoV-2 infection. Half-medium replacement with IL-2 medium occurred on days 3 and 7. The germline V gene has CDR1 LNHDA and CDR2 SQIVND (reference sequence). Trimming removed 8 bases from V and 0 bases from J, with 17 bases in between. CDR3 length: 16 residues. Profiling relied on immunoSEQ multiplex PCR, and the TCRdb table lists in-frame clones only, not all of them. The table records about 21,000 clones, 65% to 75% of them present only once.

This TCR was sampled from a human donor who received a COVID-19 vaccine. Sequencing was performed on CD4+ T cells from PBMCs cultured with HCoV-NL63 spike peptides, taken before COVID-19 vaccination. The chain couples TRBV19 to TRBJ1-3; D gene ambiguous. CDR3 DNA: TGTGCCAGTGCCTTGCGGGGAGTCAACTCTGGAAACACCATATATTTT. Translated, it gives CASALRGVNSGNTIYF.